The T cell receptor beta chain under discussion was sequenced for a study of T cell repertoires in cytomegalovirus infection. General study results and limits: Clonotypes of TCR beta that were HLA-C-restricted and CMV-specific dominated the ex vivo response.

The V gene end was trimmed by 0 bases and the J gene end by 2 bases; junction bases not matched to a gene: 9. The CDR3 is 19 amino acids. Per germline, CDR1 KGHSH and CDR2 LQKENI. Notes on this clonotype: Its antigen is still unknown.

TCRdb reanalysed the reads using MiXCR and keeps one entry per CDR3 protein. The sample includes around 770,000 distinct CDR3 sequences, under 35% of them seen just once. Sequenced material: cultured CD8+ T cells from PBMCs, taken from culture after CMV antigen stimulation. The receptor comes from a human donor in good health (CMV status not recorded). Some clones in this sample may be carry-over from other donors' samples. The chain combines TRBV18 with TRBJ2-7, with 14 positions matching TRBD2. The DNA for the CDR3 is TGTGCCAGCTCACCACCGACTAGCGGGGGGGCCCTTAGACCCTACGAGCAGTACTTC. Residues: CASSPPTSGGALRPYEQYF.